A selection of T cell receptor beta chains follows, all from one sample in a study of cytomegalovirus exposure and HLA in healthy donors. Assay: immunoSEQ multiplex PCR; the TCRdb copy retains only in-frame clones and omits some. The sample yields around 100,000 clones, 82% seen once. Sequencing was carried out using PBMCs. These receptors originate from a young woman in good health and CMV-seronegative. Both conserved end residues are part of each CDR3.

V gene	CDR3 protein
TRBV10-2	CASGGHPTSGYTF
TRBV6-6	CASSYGGSSSYNEQFF
TRBV6-5	CASSQDTLEAFF
TRBV6-1	CASSEEGGGLGGEQFF
TRBV4-1	CASSQVQGTSTDTQYF
TRBV14	CASVSRTAEAFF
TRBV28	CASSPLAGAREQYF
TRBV19	CASSIVSGDQPQHF
TRBV7-6	CASSSQGQDLSGNTIYF
TRBV19	CASSSRDRGNQPQHF
TRBV11-2	CASRGDFTYEQYF
TRBV27	CASSVSRAYNEQFF
TRBV6-5	CASSPGGDAVYGYTF